This entry lists 19 T cell receptor beta chains sequenced from one sample in a study of shared clonotypes between healthy human individuals. TCRdb keeps only in-frame clones here, not all; method: immunoSEQ multiplex PCR. Of some 1,600,000 clones listed, about 98% were seen once; the top ten hold roughly 0.42%. Source material: naive CD4+ T cells sorted from blood. The subset was: CD45RA+ positively selected. Source of these receptors: a man in his thirties or forties in good health.

Remarks on this clone: One junction end does not reproduce the germline sequence, and a read error may be involved. CDR3 sequence: CSARDRQLF. The CDR3 nucleotides read TGCAGTGCTAGAGATAGACAGCTTTTT. V is TRBV20-1 and J is TRBJ1-1, with D perhaps TRBD1 (5 bases). The CDR3 extends over 9 amino acids. Germline CDR1 and CDR2: DFQATT and SNEGSKA (reference sequence).

V gene TRBV6-6 combines with J gene TRBJ1-2, with 8 bases that match TRBD1. Per germline, CDR1 MNHNY and CDR2 SVGAGI (reference sequence). J gave up 8 bases and V 6 bases, and 8 bases lay outside the gene matches. The CDR3 has 13 residues. The CDR3 reads CASRQGQEGGYTF. As DNA, the CDR3 is TGTGCCAGCAGACAGGGACAGGAAGGGGGCTACACCTTC.

V is TRBV5-1 and J is TRBJ2-2, with 14 bases matching TRBD2. Germline-derived CDR1 and CDR2 are SGHRS and YFSETQ. This CDR3 contains 18 residues. J was trimmed by 4 bases and V by 4 bases; bases with no gene match: 9. CDR3 loop: CASSTGLAGGVITGELFF. The CDR3 nucleotides are TGCGCCAGCAGCACCGGACTAGCGGGAGGTGTAATCACCGGGGAGCTGTTTTTT.

This chain connects TRBV29-1 to TRBJ2-2; D gene uncertain. This CDR3 is built from 13 residues. Trimming took 7 bases from V and 4 from J, leaving 13 bases between them. The germline V gene encodes CDR1 SQVTM and CDR2 ANQGSEA. This CDR3 reads CSGTDTGTGELFF. Written as DNA, the CDR3 is TGCAGCGGAACAGATACCGGCACCGGGGAGCTGTTTTTT.

This rearrangement joins TRBV11-2 to TRBJ1-5; TRBD1 is a possible D gene (5 bases). V was cut by 5 bases and J by 0 bases, with 14 bases left in between. In germline, CDR1 is SGHAT, CDR2 FQNNGV. This CDR3 comprises 16 residues. CDR3 region: CASSPAPGLSNQPQHF. In DNA form, the CDR3 reads TGTGCCAGCAGCCCCGCCCCGGGACTTAGCAATCAGCCCCAGCATTTT.

The chain combines TRBV14 with TRBJ1-3; D unresolved. CDR1 SGHDN and CDR2 FVKESK come from the germline V gene. V lost 4 bases and J 0 bases, leaving 10 bases between the germline ends. CDR3 size: 15 residues. The CDR3 spells CASSLSEFSGNTIYF. The CDR3 DNA reads as TGTGCCAGCAGCCTGAGCGAGTTCTCTGGAAACACCATATATTTT. Full variable domain (missing parts from reference TRBV14 and TRBJ1-3): EAGVTQFPSHSVIEKGQTVTLRCDPISGHDNLYWYRRVMGKEIKFLLHFVKESKQDESGMPNNRFLAERTGGTYSTLKVQPAELEDSGVYFCASSLSEFSGNTIYFGEGSWLTVV.

The V and J genes are TRBV18 and TRBJ2-3, with TRBD2 identical over 8 bases. V trimming: 2 bases; J trimming: 4 bases; junction bases outside the gene matches: 11. The CDR3 totals 17 residues. Germline V lookup: CDR1 KGHSH, CDR2 LQKENI. The DNA for the CDR3 is TGTGCCAGCTCACCAAGGCTAGCGGGTTCCCAACCAGATACGCAGTATTTT. Protein product: CASSPRLAGSQPDTQYF. The full variable domain, its missing parts supplied by reference TRBV18 and TRBJ2-3, is NAGVMQNPRHLVRRRGQEARLRCSPMKGHSHVYWYRQLPEEGLKFMVYLQKENIIDESGMPKERFSAEFPKEGPSILRIQQVVRGDSAAYFCASSPRLAGSQPDTQYFGPGTRLTVL.

The V gene is TRBV30, the J gene TRBJ1-2; TRBD1 matches at 10 bases. V shed 0 bases, J shed 4 bases, and the junction held 14 bases outside the gene matches. Germline CDR1 and CDR2: GTSNPN and SVGIG (reference sequence). There are 18 residues in the CDR3. CDR3 nucleotide sequence: TGTGCCTGGAGTGTACAGACAGGGGGCACCTTCTCTAGCTATGGCTACACCTTC. Translated: CAWSVQTGGTFSSYGYTF.

The V call is TRBV29-1, the J call TRBJ2-3; the D gene is possibly TRBD2 (5 bases). V lost 6 bases to trimming and J lost 4 bases, with 29 bases between them. The germline gives CDR1 SQVTM, CDR2 ANQGSEA. The CDR3 is made up of 18 amino acids. CDR3 region: CSVFVMLSSSPVADTQYF. The CDR3, as DNA: TGCAGCGTCTTTGTGATGTTATCTAGCTCCCCGGTAGCAGATACGCAGTATTTT.

V gene TRBV6-1 combines with J gene TRBJ1-2; D gene unclear. Trimming shortened V by 0 bases and J by 4 bases, and 9 bases separated the two germline ends. CDR1 is MNHNS and CDR2 is SASEGT in the germline V gene. The CDR3 sequence is 14 residues long. CDR3 DNA: TGTGCCAGCAGTGAAGCGCAGAGAGGCTATGGCTACACCTTC. Encoded protein: CASSEAQRGYGYTF.

Notes on this clone: Within the sample, other DNA sequences also encode this same CDR3. The rearrangement joins TRBV5-1 to TRBJ1-1; a possible D gene is TRBD1 (5 bases). V was clipped by 4 bases and J by 5 bases, with 12 bases between them. The CDR3 runs 13 residues. From germline, CDR1 is SGHRS and CDR2 YFSETQ. The CDR3: CASSPFGGTEAFF. The CDR3 coding sequence is TGCGCCAGCAGCCCCTTTGGGGGAACTGAAGCTTTCTTT.

The chain joins TRBV12-5 to TRBJ2-7; D may be TRBD1 (6 bases). The germline V gene encodes CDR1 LGHNT and CDR2 FRNRAP. This CDR3 comprises 17 residues. Trimming shortened V by 5 bases and J by 0 bases, and 20 bases separated the two germline ends. The CDR3 DNA reads as TGTGCTAGTGGTCCCGGGACACATCGCCGGGTCTCCTACGAGCAGTACTTC. Amino acids: CASGPGTHRRVSYEQYF.

V and J are TRBV28 and TRBJ2-3, with a tentative D call TRBD2 (6 bases). V was pared by 6 bases and J by 2 bases, with 18 bases between. The germline gives CDR1 MDHEN, CDR2 SYDVKM. The CDR3 has 16 residues. CDR3 protein: CASSHRGLQNTDTQYF. CDR3 coding DNA: TGTGCCAGCAGCCACCGGGGACTCCAGAACACAGATACGCAGTATTTT.

Written as DNA, the CDR3 is TGTGCCAGCAGTTTTGCAGGGGGTGGCTACACCTTC. It yields the protein CASSFAGGGYTF. The genes are TRBV28 and TRBJ1-2; 7 bases line up with TRBD1. V lost 3 bases to trimming and J lost 7 bases; unmatched junction nucleotides: 2. CDR1 and CDR2 from the germline V gene are MDHEN and SYDVKM. The CDR3 totals 12 residues.

V usage is TRBV10-3 and J usage is TRBJ2-7, with TRBD2 matching over 13 bases. The length of the CDR3 is 12 residues. V shed 10 bases, J shed 7 bases, and the junction held 4 bases outside the gene matches. Germline values: CDR1 ENHRY, CDR2 SYGVKD. The CDR3 loop reads CATGLAGEEQYF. The CDR3 bases are TGTGCCACCGGACTAGCGGGAGAAGAGCAGTACTTC.

Notes on this clone: The identical CDR3 is also encoded by other nucleotide sequences in the sample. The J gene is TRBJ2-7, the V gene TRBV7-2, with unresolved D. The V end lost 0 bases, the J end lost 6 bases, and 3 bases lay between the germline ends. Germline-derived CDR1 and CDR2 are SGHTA and FQGNSA. The CDR3 loop spans 11 amino acids. The CDR3 region is CASSLAGEQYF. As DNA, the CDR3 is TGTGCCAGCAGCTTAGCGGGCGAGCAGTACTTC.

The chain is built from TRBV4-3 and TRBJ2-3; unclear D gene. CDR3 length equals 18 residues. Germline CDR1 is LGHNA and CDR2 is YSLEER. The V end lost 0 bases, the J end lost 3 bases, and 19 bases lay between the germline ends. CDR3 DNA: TGCGCCAGCAGCCAAGATCTGGTCATCTCATTCCCTACAGATACGCAGTATTTT. It is translated as CASSQDLVISFPTDTQYF.

The rearrangement uses TRBV6-6 and TRBJ2-7; D unclear. The CDR3 spans 15 residues. Trimming stripped 0 bases from V and 1 base from J, with 10 bases between. The V gene's germline CDR1 is MNHNY and CDR2 SVGAGI (reference sequence). CDR3 region: CASSYSQGRSYEQYF. The CDR3 region has the DNA TGTGCCAGCAGTTACTCGCAAGGACGTTCCTACGAGCAGTACTTC.

V gene TRBV2 combines with J gene TRBJ1-2; TRBD1 aligns across 7 bases. The CDR3 totals 13 residues. The V gene's germline CDR1 is SNHLY and CDR2 FYNNEI. After removal of 6 bases from V and 2 bases from J, the junction contained 3 bases not matched to a gene. The CDR3, as DNA: TGTGCCAGCAGCGGGGACAGAAACTATGGCTACACCTTC. It encodes CASSGDRNYGYTF.